This T cell receptor beta chain was captured by sequencing in a study of cytomegalovirus exposure and HLA in healthy donors. The study, taken as a whole, reports: A prior analysis recorded that most TCR beta V segments were productive about 90% or about 30% of the time.

CDR3 length: 16 amino acids. Germline trimming cut 4 bases from V and 2 bases from J; bases unmatched to any gene: 5. CDR1 is SGHAT and CDR2 is FQNNGV in the germline V gene. This PCR relied on a set of 60 Vbeta primers and 13 Jbeta primers. Assay: immunoSEQ multiplex PCR; the TCRdb copy retains only in-frame clones and omits some. The sample lists some 150,000 clones; around 73% were seen once. As for this clone: Its target is unknown.

The sequenced sample was PBMCs. The rearrangement joins TRBV11-2 to TRBJ2-1, with 10 bases that match TRBD2. The sequence derives from a female donor in good health and CMV-seronegative. CDR3 coding DNA: TGTGCCAGCAGCTCTGATAGCGGGGGGCCCTACAATGAGCAGTTCTTC. It codes for CASSSDSGGPYNEQFF.